The entry that follows covers one T cell receptor (beta chain) sequence. Its target is unknown. This specimen comes from a study of shared clonotypes between healthy human individuals. Findings and limits, study-wide: Incompleteness in sorted-subset sequencing, despite large depth, was shown by rarefaction. Naive subsets generally had larger estimated richness than memory subsets. Researchers sampled blood only, noting tissue repertoires likely differ.

Naive CD8 cells were CD45RO-negative, positively selected for CCR7, excluding terminally differentiated effector memory CD45RA+ cells. In the source study's methods: ImmunoSEQ supplied junction-only sequences lacking quality scores, so filtering was different. Using immunoSEQ multiplex PCR, the repertoire was profiled, and TCRdb retains in-frame clones only, with some absent. V and J calls and clone size are those listed in that table; D and trimming were worked out from the DNA. The table has some 740,000 clones, around 93% seen once. This sequence originates from a young man in good health. The material sequenced was naive CD8+ T cells sorted from blood.

The CDR3 here is CASSQEYTGELFF. CDR3 nucleotides: TGCGCCAGCAGCCAAGAATACACCGGGGAGCTGTTTTTT. The chain is built from TRBV4-3 and TRBJ2-2; D is ambiguous. V was clipped by 0 bases and J by 3 bases, with 2 bases between them. CDR3 size: 13 residues. Germline CDR1 and CDR2: LGHNA and YSLEER.